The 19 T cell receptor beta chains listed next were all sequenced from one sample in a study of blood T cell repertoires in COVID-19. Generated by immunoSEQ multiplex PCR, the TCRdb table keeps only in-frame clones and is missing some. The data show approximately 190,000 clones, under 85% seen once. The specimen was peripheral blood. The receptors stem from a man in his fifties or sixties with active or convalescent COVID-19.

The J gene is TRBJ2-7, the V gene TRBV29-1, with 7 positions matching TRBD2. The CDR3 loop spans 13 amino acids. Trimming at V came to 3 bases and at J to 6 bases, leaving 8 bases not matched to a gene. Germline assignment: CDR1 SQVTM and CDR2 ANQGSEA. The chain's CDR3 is CSVEAVAGREQYF. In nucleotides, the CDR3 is TGCAGCGTTGAGGCTGTAGCGGGTCGCGAGCAGTACTTC.

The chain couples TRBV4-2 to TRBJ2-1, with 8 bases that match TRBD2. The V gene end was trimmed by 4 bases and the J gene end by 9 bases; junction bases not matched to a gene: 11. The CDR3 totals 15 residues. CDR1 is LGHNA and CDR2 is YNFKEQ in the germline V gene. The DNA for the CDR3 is TGTGCCAGCAGCCTGGCAGCGGGAGAAGGAGGTGAGCAGTTCTTC. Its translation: CASSLAAGEGGEQFF.

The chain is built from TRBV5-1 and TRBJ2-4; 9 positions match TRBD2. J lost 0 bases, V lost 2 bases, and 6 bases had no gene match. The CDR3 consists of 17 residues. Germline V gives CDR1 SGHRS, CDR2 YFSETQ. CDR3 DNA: TGCGCCAGCAGCTTAGCGGGACTAGCACTAGCCAAAAACATTCAGTACTTC. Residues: CASSLAGLALAKNIQYF.

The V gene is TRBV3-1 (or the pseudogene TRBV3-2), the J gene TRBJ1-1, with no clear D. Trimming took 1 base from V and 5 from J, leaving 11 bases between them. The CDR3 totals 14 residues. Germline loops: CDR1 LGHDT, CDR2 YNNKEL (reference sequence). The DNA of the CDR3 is TGTGCCAGCAGCCAAGTTGGGAGTAAGACTGAAGCTTTCTTT. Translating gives CASSQVGSKTEAFF.

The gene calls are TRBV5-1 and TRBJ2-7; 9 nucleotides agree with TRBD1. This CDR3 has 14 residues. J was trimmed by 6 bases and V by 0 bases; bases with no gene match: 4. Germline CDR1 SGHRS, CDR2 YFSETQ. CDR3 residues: CASSLGDRVTEQYF. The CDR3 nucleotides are TGCGCCAGCAGCTTGGGGGACAGGGTAACCGAGCAGTACTTC.

DNA of the CDR3: TGTGCCAGCAGCCGGACCCCCGGGACAGGGGGAAGCACCGGGGAGCTGTTTTTT. Translating it yields CASSRTPGTGGSTGELFF. This chain uses TRBV4-2 with TRBJ2-2; 11 bases match TRBD1. The junction had 11 bases not matched to a gene; V was cut back by 4 bases and J by 4 bases. This CDR3 has 18 residues. Germline V CDR1 and CDR2: LGHNA, YNFKEQ.

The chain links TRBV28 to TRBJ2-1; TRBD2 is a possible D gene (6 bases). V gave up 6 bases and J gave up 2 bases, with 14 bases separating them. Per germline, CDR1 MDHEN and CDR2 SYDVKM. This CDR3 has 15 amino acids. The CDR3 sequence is CASSGTHSPYNEQFF. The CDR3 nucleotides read TGTGCCAGCAGCGGGACTCACTCTCCCTACAATGAGCAGTTCTTC.

The CDR3 bases are TGTGCCAGCAGCCGGGACAGGGGGCGCGAGCAGTACTTC. Protein: CASSRDRGREQYF. This chain joins TRBV7-2 and TRBJ2-7; 12 bases line up with TRBD1. The J segment lost 6 bases and the V segment lost 5 bases, leaving 2 bases of the junction unmatched. The CDR3 is made up of 13 amino acids. CDR1 is SGHTA and CDR2 is FQGNSA in the germline V gene.

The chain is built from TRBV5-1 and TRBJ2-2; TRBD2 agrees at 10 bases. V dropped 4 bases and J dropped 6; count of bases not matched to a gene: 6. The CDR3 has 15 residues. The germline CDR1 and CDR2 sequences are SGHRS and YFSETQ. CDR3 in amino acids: CASSPSGSASGELFF. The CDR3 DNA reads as TGCGCCAGCAGCCCTAGCGGGAGCGCGTCCGGGGAGCTGTTTTTT.

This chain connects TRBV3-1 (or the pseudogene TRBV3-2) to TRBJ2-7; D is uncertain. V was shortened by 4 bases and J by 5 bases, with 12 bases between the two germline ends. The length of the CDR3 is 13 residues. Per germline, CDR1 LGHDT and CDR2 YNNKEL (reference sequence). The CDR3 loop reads CASSRDFVDEQYF. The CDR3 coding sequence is TGTGCCAGCAGCCGTGACTTCGTTGACGAGCAGTACTTC.

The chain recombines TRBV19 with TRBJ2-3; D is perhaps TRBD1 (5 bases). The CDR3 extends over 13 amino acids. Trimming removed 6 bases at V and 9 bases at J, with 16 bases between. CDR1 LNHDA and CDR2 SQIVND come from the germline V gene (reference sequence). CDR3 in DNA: TGTGCCAGTAGCCTTAAGACAGTGACGACGCAGTATTTT. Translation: CASSLKTVTTQYF.

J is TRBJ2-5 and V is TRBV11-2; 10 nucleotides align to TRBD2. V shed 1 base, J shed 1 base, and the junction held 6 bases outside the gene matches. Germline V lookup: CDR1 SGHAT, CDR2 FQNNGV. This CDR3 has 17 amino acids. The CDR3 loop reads CASSLVFSGRAQETQYF. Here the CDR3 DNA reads TGTGCCAGCAGCTTAGTCTTCAGCGGGAGGGCCCAAGAGACCCAGTACTTC.

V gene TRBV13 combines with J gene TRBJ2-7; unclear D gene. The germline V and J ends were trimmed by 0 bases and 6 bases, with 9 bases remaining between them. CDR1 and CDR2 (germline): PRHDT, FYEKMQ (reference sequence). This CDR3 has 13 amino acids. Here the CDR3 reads CASSLGGPGEQYF. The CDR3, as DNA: TGTGCCAGCAGCTTAGGGGGCCCTGGCGAGCAGTACTTC.

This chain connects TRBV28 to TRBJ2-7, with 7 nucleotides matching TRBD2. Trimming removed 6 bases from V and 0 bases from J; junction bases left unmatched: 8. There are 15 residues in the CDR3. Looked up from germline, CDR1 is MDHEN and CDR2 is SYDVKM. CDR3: CASRSLAGSSYEQYF. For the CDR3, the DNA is TGTGCCAGCAGATCCTTAGCGGGTAGCTCCTACGAGCAGTACTTC.

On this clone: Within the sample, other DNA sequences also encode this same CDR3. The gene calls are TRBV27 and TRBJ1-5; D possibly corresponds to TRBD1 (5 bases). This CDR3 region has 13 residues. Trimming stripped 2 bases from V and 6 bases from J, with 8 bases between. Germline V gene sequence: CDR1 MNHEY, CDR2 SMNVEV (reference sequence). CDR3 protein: CASSLGQGQPQHF. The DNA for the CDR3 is TGTGCCAGCAGTTTAGGGCAGGGTCAGCCCCAGCATTTT.

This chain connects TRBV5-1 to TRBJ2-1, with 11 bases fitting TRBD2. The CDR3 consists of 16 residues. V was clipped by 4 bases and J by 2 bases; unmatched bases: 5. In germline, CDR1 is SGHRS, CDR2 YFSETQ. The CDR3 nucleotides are TGCGCCAGCAGCCTATTAGCGGGAGGGACCTACAATGAGCAGTTCTTC. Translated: CASSLLAGGTYNEQFF.

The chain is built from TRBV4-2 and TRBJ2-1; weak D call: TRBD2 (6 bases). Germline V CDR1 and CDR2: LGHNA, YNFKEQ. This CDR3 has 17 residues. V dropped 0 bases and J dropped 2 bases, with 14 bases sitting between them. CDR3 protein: CASSQDTGDNPYNEQFF. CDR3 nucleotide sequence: TGTGCCAGCAGCCAAGATACGGGAGACAACCCCTACAATGAGCAGTTCTTC.

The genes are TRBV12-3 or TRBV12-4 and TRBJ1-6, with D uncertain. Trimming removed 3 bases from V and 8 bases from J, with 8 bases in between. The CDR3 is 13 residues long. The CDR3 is CASSFSGDSPLHF. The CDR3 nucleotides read TGTGCCAGCAGTTTTAGCGGAGATTCACCCCTCCACTTT.

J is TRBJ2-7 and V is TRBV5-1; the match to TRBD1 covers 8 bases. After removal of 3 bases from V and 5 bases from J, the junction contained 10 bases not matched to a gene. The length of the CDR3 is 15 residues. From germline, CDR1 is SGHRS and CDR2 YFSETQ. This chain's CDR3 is CASSSLLDRVHEQYF. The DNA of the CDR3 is TGCGCCAGCAGCTCTTTATTGGACAGGGTGCACGAGCAGTACTTC.